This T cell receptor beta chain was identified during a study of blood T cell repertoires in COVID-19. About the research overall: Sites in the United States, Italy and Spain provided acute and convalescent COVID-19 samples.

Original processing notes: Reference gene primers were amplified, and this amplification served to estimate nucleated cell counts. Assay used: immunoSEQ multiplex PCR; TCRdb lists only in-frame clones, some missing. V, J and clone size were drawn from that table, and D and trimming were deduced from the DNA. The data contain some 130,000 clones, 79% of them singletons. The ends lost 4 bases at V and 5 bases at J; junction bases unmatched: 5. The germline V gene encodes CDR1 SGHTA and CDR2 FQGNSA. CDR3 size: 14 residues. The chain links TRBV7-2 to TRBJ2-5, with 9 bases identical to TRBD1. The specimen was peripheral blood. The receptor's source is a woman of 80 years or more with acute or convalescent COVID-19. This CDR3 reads CASSYTGGRETQYF. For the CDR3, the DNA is TGTGCCAGCAGCTATACAGGGGGCCGGGAGACCCAGTACTTC.